This T cell receptor beta chain stems from a study of cytomegalovirus exposure and HLA in healthy donors. Details on this clone: Antigen unknown.

PCR amplification relied on 60 Vbeta primers (plus 13 Jbeta primers). The protocol was immunoSEQ multiplex PCR, while the TCRdb copy is restricted to in-frame clones and leaves out a portion. The sample has about 96,000 clones; around 64% are singletons. Study-wide findings and caveats: The study dropped some indistinguishable V segments, TRBV6-2 and TRBV6-3 among them. In a later analysis, the majority of CMV-associated beta chains seemingly showed HLA restriction. Cytomegalovirus-associated status was assigned to around 160 TCR beta chains.

Per germline, CDR1 SGHRS and CDR2 YFSETQ. V lost 0 bases and J 7 bases, leaving 16 bases between the germline ends. The CDR3 runs 15 residues. Sequencing was done on a sample of PBMCs. This receptor was identified in a man aged 55 to 70 in good health and CMV-seronegative. This chain uses TRBV5-1 with TRBJ1-2; D perhaps matches TRBD1 (5 bases). CDR3 DNA sequence: TGCGCCAGCAGCTTGGGGAGGGGTCTCTACTCTGGCTACACCTTC. Translating gives CASSLGRGLYSGYTF.